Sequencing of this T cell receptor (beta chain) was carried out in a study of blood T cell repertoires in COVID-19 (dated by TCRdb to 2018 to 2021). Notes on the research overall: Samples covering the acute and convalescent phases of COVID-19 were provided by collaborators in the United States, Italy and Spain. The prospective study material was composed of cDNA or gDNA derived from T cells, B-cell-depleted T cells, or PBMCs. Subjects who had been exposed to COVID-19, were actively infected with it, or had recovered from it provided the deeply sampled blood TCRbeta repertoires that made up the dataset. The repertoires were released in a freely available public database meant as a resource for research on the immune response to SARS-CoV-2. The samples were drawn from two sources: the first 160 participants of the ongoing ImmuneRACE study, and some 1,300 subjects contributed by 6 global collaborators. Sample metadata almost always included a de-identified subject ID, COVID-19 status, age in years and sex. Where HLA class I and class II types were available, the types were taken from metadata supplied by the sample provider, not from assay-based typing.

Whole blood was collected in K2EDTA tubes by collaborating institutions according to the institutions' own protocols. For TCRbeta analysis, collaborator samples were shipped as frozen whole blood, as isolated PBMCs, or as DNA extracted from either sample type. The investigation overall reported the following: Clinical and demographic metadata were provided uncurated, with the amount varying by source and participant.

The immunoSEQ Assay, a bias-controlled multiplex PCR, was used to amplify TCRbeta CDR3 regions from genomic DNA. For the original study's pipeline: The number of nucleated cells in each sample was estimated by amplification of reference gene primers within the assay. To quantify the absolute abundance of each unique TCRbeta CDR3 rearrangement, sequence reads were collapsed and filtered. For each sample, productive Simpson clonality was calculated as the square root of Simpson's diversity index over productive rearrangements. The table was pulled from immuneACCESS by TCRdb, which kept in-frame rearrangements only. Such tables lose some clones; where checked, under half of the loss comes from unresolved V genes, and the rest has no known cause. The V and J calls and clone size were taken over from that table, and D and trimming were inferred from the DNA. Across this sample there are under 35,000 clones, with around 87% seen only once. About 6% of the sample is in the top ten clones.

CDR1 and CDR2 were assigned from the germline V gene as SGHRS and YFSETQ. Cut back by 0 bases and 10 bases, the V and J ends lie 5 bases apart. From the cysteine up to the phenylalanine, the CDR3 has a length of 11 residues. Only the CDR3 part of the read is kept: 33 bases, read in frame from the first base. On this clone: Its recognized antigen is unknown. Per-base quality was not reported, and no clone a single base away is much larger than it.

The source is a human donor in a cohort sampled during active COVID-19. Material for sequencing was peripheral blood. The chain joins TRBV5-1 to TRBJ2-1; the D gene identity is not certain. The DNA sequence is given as TGCGCCAGCAGCTTGGCCTTAGAGCAGTTCTTC. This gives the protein CASSLALEQFF.